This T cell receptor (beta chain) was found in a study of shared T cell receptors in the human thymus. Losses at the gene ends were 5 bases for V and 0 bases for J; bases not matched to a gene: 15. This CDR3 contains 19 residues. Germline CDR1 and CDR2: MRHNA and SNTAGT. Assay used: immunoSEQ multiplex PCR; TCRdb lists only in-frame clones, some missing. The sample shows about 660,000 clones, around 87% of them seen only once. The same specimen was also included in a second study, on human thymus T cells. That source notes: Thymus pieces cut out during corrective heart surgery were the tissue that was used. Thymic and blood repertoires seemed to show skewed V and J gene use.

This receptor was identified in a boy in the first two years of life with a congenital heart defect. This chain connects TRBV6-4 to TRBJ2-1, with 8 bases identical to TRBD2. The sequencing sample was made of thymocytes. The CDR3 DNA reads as TGTGCCAGCAGTCTTCTAGCGGGTGAACCACTCTACTCCTACAATGAGCAGTTCTTC. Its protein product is CASSLLAGEPLYSYNEQFF.